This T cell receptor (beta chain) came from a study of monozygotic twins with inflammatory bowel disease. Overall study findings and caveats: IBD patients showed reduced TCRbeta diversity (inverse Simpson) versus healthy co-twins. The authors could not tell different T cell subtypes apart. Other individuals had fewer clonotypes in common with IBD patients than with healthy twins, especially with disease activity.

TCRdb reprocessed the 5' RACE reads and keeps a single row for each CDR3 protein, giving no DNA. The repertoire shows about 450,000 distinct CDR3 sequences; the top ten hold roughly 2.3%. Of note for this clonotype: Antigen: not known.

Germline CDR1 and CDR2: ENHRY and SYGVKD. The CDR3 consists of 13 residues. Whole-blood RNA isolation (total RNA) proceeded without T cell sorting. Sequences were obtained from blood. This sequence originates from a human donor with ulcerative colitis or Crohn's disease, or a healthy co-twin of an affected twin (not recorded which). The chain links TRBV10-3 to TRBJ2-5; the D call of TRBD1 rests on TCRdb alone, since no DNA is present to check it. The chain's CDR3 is CAISGNREETQYF.